The 23 T cell receptor beta chains presented below share a single source sample, sequenced in a study of T cells in Graves' hyperthyroidism and ophthalmopathy (dated by TCRdb to 2018 to 2020). Library preparation was by multiplex PCR. Instrument used: Illumina HiSeq 2000. The TCR beta CDR3 regions were amplified from the RNA transcripts. For the first round of RT-PCR on the TCR CDR3, the HTBI primer set was used together with the Qiagen OneStep RT-PCR kit. TCRdb reanalyzed the raw reads on its own, using fastp at Q25 for trimming and MiXCR for clone calling, and kept in-frame beta chains. CDR3 protein duplicates are merged, each entry listing the most common genes and DNA. The sample table contains some 460,000 distinct CDR3 sequences; only one count was recorded for about 15% of them. Together, the top ten hold approximately 14% of the sample. Material: blood. These receptors came from a woman under 30 with Graves' hyperthyroidism.

Many counts were recorded for this clonotype. CDR3 sequence: CASSLRDSYSGETQYF. Written as DNA, the CDR3 is TGTGCCAGCAGCCTCCGGGACTCCTACTCGGGAGAGACCCAGTACTTC. J is TRBJ2-5 and V is TRBV11-2; weak D call: TRBD2 (6 bases). In germline, CDR1 is SGHAT, CDR2 FQNNGV. CDR3 length equals 16 residues. V lost 5 bases to trimming and J lost 4 bases, with 20 bases between them.

This sequence joins TRBV19 and TRBJ2-7; D may match TRBD1 or TRBD2 (5 bases each). V dropped 4 bases and J dropped 2 bases, with 15 bases sitting between them. The CDR3 totals 15 residues. Germline V lookup: CDR1 LNHDA, CDR2 SQIVND (reference sequence). The CDR3 sequence: CASSNRPRGAYEQYF. DNA for the CDR3: TGTGCCAGTAGTAACCGACCCCGAGGGGCCTACGAGCAGTACTTC.

J is TRBJ1-5 and V is TRBV29-1, with D hard to call. Looked up from germline, CDR1 is SQVTM and CDR2 is ANQGSEA. This CDR3 is 13 amino acids long. The V gene lost 8 bases and the J gene lost 0 bases, with 11 bases spanning the gap. Here the CDR3 reads CSRRHHSNQPQHF. CDR3 nucleotide sequence: TGCAGCAGGAGACATCATAGCAATCAGCCCCAGCATTTT.

This clonotype was counted many times. The rearrangement links TRBV4-2 to TRBJ2-7, with a weak D call TRBD1 (5 bases). Deletions cut 2 bases from V and 0 bases from J, with 11 bases between. CDR3 size: 15 residues. The germline V gene has CDR1 LGHNA and CDR2 YNFKEQ. The DNA for the CDR3 is TGTGCCAGCAGCCAAATCAGGGCCTCCTCCTACGAGCAGTACTTC. This translates into CASSQIRASSYEQYF.

Many counts were recorded for this clonotype. The gene calls are TRBV20-1 and TRBJ2-7, with D unresolved. CDR3 size: 12 residues. Germline CDR1 is DFQATT and CDR2 is SNEGSKA (reference sequence). Trimming stripped 3 bases from V and 1 base from J, with 7 bases between. This CDR3 reads CSARPLSYEQYF. The CDR3 region has the DNA TGCAGTGCTAGGCCGCTATCCTACGAGCAGTACTTC.

Ten or more counts support this clonotype. The chain combines TRBV20-1 with TRBJ2-7; D perhaps matches TRBD1 (5 bases). The V end was cut by 4 bases, the J end by 6 bases, with 10 bases between. This CDR3 has 11 amino acids. Germline V gives CDR1 DFQATT, CDR2 SNEGSKA (reference sequence). Written as DNA, the CDR3 is TGCAGTGCTAAGGGGTCTATCGAGCAGTACTTC. The encoded protein is CSAKGSIEQYF.

Of note for this clonotype: A much more abundant neighbour one base away suggests this may be a read error. The rearrangement joins TRBV12-3 or TRBV12-4 to TRBJ1-2; no reliable D call. The CDR3 consists of 13 residues. Here the CDR3 DNA reads TGTGCCAGCAGTTTGAGACCTACGTATGGCTACGCCTTC. It specifies CASSLRPTYGYAF.

This clonotype was found many times. The rearrangement links TRBV7-9 to TRBJ2-2, with 7 bases aligning to TRBD1. Per germline, CDR1 SEHNR and CDR2 FQNEAQ (reference sequence). J was trimmed by 1 base and V by 6 bases; bases with no gene match: 2. This CDR3 spans 14 amino acids. As DNA, the CDR3 is TGTGCCAGCAGACGGGACAGGAACACCGGGGAGCTGTTTTTT. Translating it yields CASRRDRNTGELFF. The variable domain in full, with the rest retrieved from reference TRBV7-9 and TRBJ2-2, is DTGVSQNPRHKITKRGQNVTFRCDPISEHNRLYWYRQTLGQGPEFLTYFQNEAQLEKSRLLSDRFSAERPKGSFSTLEIQRTEQGDSAMYLCASRRDRNTGELFFGEGSRLTVL.

As for this clonotype: This CDR3 fails to terminate in the conserved phenylalanine or tryptophan, so it likely reflects a read error. The chain joins TRBV19 to TRBJ2-1, with 9 bases fitting TRBD2. J gave up 4 bases and V 5 bases, and 6 bases lay outside the gene matches. Per germline, CDR1 LNHDA and CDR2 SQIVND (reference sequence). This CDR3 is built from 15 residues. The CDR3 protein is CASSPGLALYNEQFS. The CDR3 nucleotides read TGTGCCAGTAGTCCGGGACTAGCCCTTTACAATGAGCAGTTCTCC.

This clonotype was counted at least ten times. The rearrangement joins TRBV7-2 to TRBJ2-5, with D possibly matching TRBD1 (5 bases). Germline lookup yields CDR1 SGHTA and CDR2 FQGNSA. The V end lost 1 base, the J end lost 2 bases, and 11 bases lay between the germline ends. CDR3 length equals 15 residues. The CDR3 region is CASSLGQGLQETQYF. The CDR3 DNA reads TGTGCCAGCAGCTTAGGGCAGGGCCTACAAGAGACCCAGTACTTC.

This clonotype was recorded at least ten times. The J gene is TRBJ2-7, the V gene TRBV2, with 8 nucleotides matching TRBD1. The CDR3 is 14 residues long. V gave up 3 bases and J gave up 1 base; unmatched junction bases: 2. Germline CDR1 and CDR2: SNHLY and FYNNEI. The CDR3 DNA follows: TGTGCCAGCAGTGACAGGACAGGGTCCTACGAGCAGTACTTC. It yields the protein CASSDRTGSYEQYF.

This rearrangement joins TRBV9 to TRBJ2-1; 9 bases are a match to TRBD2. The V gene's germline CDR1 is SGDLS and CDR2 YYNGEE. CDR3 length: 14 amino acids. With 2 bases clipped from V and 3 bases from J, the junction kept 0 bases outside the gene matches. The CDR3 sequence is CASSVSGSYNEQFF. For the CDR3, the DNA is TGTGCCAGCAGCGTTAGCGGGAGCTACAATGAGCAGTTCTTC.

This clonotype has only one observation. A read error may explain this, as a much larger clone is one base away. The rearrangement links TRBV5-1 to TRBJ1-5; TRBD1 matches at 8 bases. The J segment lost 1 base and the V segment lost 2 bases, leaving 14 bases of the junction unmatched. Looked up from germline, CDR1 is SGHRS and CDR2 is YFSETQ. The CDR3 covers 19 residues. CDR3 sequence reads: CASSFRTGNVEKSNQPQHF. The CDR3 nucleotides are TGCGCCAGCAGCTTCCGGACAGGGAATGTGGAGAAAAGCAATCAGCCCCAGCATTTT.

At least ten counts were recorded for this clonotype. The chain's CDR3 is CASSVEGSYNEQFF. Written as DNA, the CDR3 is TGTGCCAGCAGTGTGGAAGGCTCCTACAATGAGCAGTTCTTC. This chain connects TRBV2 to TRBJ2-1, with no clear D. This CDR3 spans 14 amino acids. The germline V and J ends were trimmed by 4 bases and 0 bases, with 7 bases remaining between them. The germline gives CDR1 SNHLY, CDR2 FYNNEI.

This clonotype occurred a few times. A much more abundant neighbour one base away suggests this may be a read error. V and J are TRBV15 and TRBJ2-3, with a weak D call TRBD2 (6 bases). CDR3 length equals 15 residues. The germline V gene has CDR1 LNHNV and CDR2 YYDKDF (reference sequence). CDR3 sequence (DNA): TGTGCCACCAGCAATGGCGGAACTAGCACAGATACGCGGTATTTT. Amino acid sequence: CATSNGGTSTDTRYF.

This clonotype was counted at least ten times. V gene TRBV20-1 combines with J gene TRBJ2-7; no firm D call. Trimming removed 3 bases from V and 4 bases from J, with 10 bases in between. The CDR3 length is 12 residues. From germline, CDR1 is DFQATT and CDR2 SNEGSKA (reference sequence). The CDR3 DNA reads TGCAGTGCTAGTATTAGGGTTTACGAGCAGTACTTC. Translated: CSASIRVYEQYF.

In nucleotides, the CDR3 is TGTGCCAGCAGCCAAGATGGGGACAGGGGGCTTTTAGCCAAAAACATTCAGTACTTC. This codes for CASSQDGDRGLLAKNIQYF. This sequence joins TRBV4-2 and TRBJ2-4, with TRBD1 identical over 12 bases. The CDR3 length is 19 residues. J was trimmed by 0 bases and V by 0 bases; bases with no gene match: 6. Germline-derived CDR1 and CDR2 are LGHNA and YNFKEQ.

The CDR3 sequence is CASSYRSTRRETQYF. The CDR3 nucleotides are TGTGCCAGCAGTTACCGTTCGACCAGAAGAGAGACCCAGTACTTC. The chain couples TRBV6-9 to TRBJ2-5; no reliable D call. V lost 3 bases and J lost 4, with 15 bases in between. The CDR3 is made up of 15 amino acids. The V gene's germline CDR1 is MNHGY and CDR2 SVAAGI.

This clonotype showed up many times. The V call is TRBV28, the J call TRBJ1-5; TRBD1 aligns across 7 bases. Germline CDR1 and CDR2: MDHEN and SYDVKM. Trimming cost V 6 bases and J 7 bases; bases outside gene matches: 12. There are 15 residues in the CDR3. In DNA, the CDR3 is TGTGCCAGCAGCCCCTCCTCGACAGGGATGCAGCCCCAGCATTTT. Translating it yields CASSPSSTGMQPQHF.

This clonotype occurred many times. V usage is TRBV27 and J usage is TRBJ2-3, with 10 bases matching TRBD2. V lost 6 bases to trimming and J lost 6 bases; unmatched junction nucleotides: 6. Germline V gene data show CDR1 as MNHEY and CDR2 as SMNVEV (reference sequence). The CDR3 has 14 amino acids. CDR3 sequence reads: CASSQAGGLDTQYF. DNA of the CDR3: TGTGCCAGCAGCCAAGCGGGAGGGCTTGATACGCAGTATTTT.

This clonotype was counted ten times or more. V and J are TRBV2 and TRBJ2-1; no firm D call. V was trimmed by 6 bases and J by 7 bases, leaving 10 bases between them. The CDR3 contains 12 residues. Germline V lookup: CDR1 SNHLY, CDR2 FYNNEI. Here the CDR3 reads CASRPDGNEQFF. CDR3 bases: TGTGCCAGCAGACCGGACGGGAATGAGCAGTTCTTC.

At least ten counts were recorded for this clonotype. This chain joins TRBV3-1 and TRBJ2-5; perhaps TRBD1 as D (6 bases). This CDR3 contains 13 residues. The V end lost 4 bases, the J end lost 4 bases, and 10 bases lay between the germline ends. CDR1 is LGHDT, CDR2 YNNKEL, per germline (reference sequence). CDR3 DNA: TGTGCCAGCAGCCCTACAGGGATAGAGACCCAGTACTTC. It yields the protein CASSPTGIETQYF.

In its sample, this clonotype was seen many times. J is TRBJ2-5 and V is TRBV5-1; 10 nucleotides line up with TRBD1. The J segment lost 8 bases and the V segment lost 4 bases, leaving 8 bases of the junction unmatched. The CDR3 is 14 residues long. Per the germline V gene, CDR1 is SGHRS and CDR2 is YFSETQ. For the CDR3, the DNA is TGCGCCAGCAGCGATGGACAGGGGGTGGATACCCAGTACTTC. This codes for CASSDGQGVDTQYF.